Listed below are T cell receptor beta chains from one sample, sequenced in a study of identical twins. A single record per CDR3 protein comes from TCRdb applying MiXCR to the 5' RACE reads. In the table there are around 690,000 distinct CDR3 sequences, 21% of which are singletons. This same sample was also taken into another study, of T cells expressing NK-cell markers.

The specimen was PBMCs. These receptors originate from a woman between 18 and 30 years old in good health. The CDR3 runs from the conserved cysteine through the conserved F or W. Each record gives: clone size, J gene, V gene, D gene, CDR3 DNA, CDR3 protein. The D gene is left open where the match is weak. Only part of the rows carry a size: once, few, many, or a class if the clone is expanded.

clone_size: few
j_call: TRBJ2-3
v_call: TRBV20-1
d_call: .
cdr3_nt: TGCAGTGCTCCATCCGATGCAGATACGCAGTATTTT
cdr3_aa: CSAPSDADTQYF

clone_size: few
j_call: TRBJ1-2
v_call: TRBV7-2
d_call: .
cdr3_nt: TGTGCCAGCAGCTTAAACATGAGAAACTATGGCTACACCTTC
cdr3_aa: CASSLNMRNYGYTF

clone_size: few
j_call: TRBJ2-1
v_call: TRBV29-1
d_call: .
cdr3_nt: TGCAGCGTTGTCGCCAGTACCCGGGCCGTATACAATGAGCAGTTCTTC
cdr3_aa: CSVVASTRAVYNEQFF

clone_size: .
j_call: TRBJ1-2
v_call: TRBV9
d_call: .
cdr3_nt: TGTGCCAGCAGCGTAGGTGGCGGTACCTATGGCTACACCTTC
cdr3_aa: CASSVGGGTYGYTF

clone_size: .
j_call: TRBJ2-7
v_call: TRBV13
d_call: TRBD2
cdr3_nt: TGTGCCAGCAGTCCGGGACTAGCGGGAGGCGAGCAGTACTTC
cdr3_aa: CASSPGLAGGEQYF

clone_size: few
j_call: TRBJ1-4
v_call: TRBV20-1
d_call: .
cdr3_nt: TGCAGTGCCCTGGTCGGGACAACTAATGAAAAACTGTTTTTT
cdr3_aa: CSALVGTTNEKLFF

clone_size: .
j_call: TRBJ2-2
v_call: TRBV7-9
d_call: .
cdr3_nt: TGTGCCAGCAGCGGGGGCCGAGACGCCGGGGAGCTGTTTTTT
cdr3_aa: CASSGGRDAGELFF

clone_size: .
j_call: TRBJ2-3
v_call: TRBV5-1
d_call: TRBD1
cdr3_nt: TGCGCCAGCAGCCCGTCGACAGGGGTCAGGGATACGCAGTATTTT
cdr3_aa: CASSPSTGVRDTQYF

clone_size: few
j_call: TRBJ2-3
v_call: TRBV20-1
d_call: .
cdr3_nt: TGCAGTGCCACGACCCGGGCCAGCCGGGGCACAGATACGCAGTATTTT
cdr3_aa: CSATTRASRGTDTQYF

clone_size: few
j_call: TRBJ2-3
v_call: TRBV20-1
d_call: .
cdr3_nt: TGCAGTGCCACCCGGGGTTATACGCAGTATTTT
cdr3_aa: CSATRGYTQYF

clone_size: .
j_call: TRBJ1-2
v_call: TRBV20-1
d_call: .
cdr3_nt: TGCAGTGCCGGCTGGGGGAGCTATGGCTACACCTTC
cdr3_aa: CSAGWGSYGYTF

clone_size: many
j_call: TRBJ2-1
v_call: TRBV3-1
d_call: .
cdr3_nt: TGTGCCAGCAGCCGCCTTACGGGGGGCCTCGGACCGCAGTTCTTC
cdr3_aa: CASSRLTGGLGPQFF

clone_size: few
j_call: TRBJ2-3
v_call: TRBV3-1
d_call: TRBD2
cdr3_nt: TGTGCCAGCACCGAACTCATAGGCGGGGGGACAGATACGCAGTATTTT
cdr3_aa: CASTELIGGGTDTQYF

clone_size: few
j_call: TRBJ2-2
v_call: TRBV6-1
d_call: .
cdr3_nt: TGTGCCAGCAGGACCGGGACCCCGAGCACCGGGGAGCTGTTTTTT
cdr3_aa: CASRTGTPSTGELFF

clone_size: many
j_call: TRBJ2-7
v_call: TRBV29-1
d_call: TRBD1
cdr3_nt: TGCAGCGTCCGTTGGCGATCAGGGGGCGAGCAGTACTTC
cdr3_aa: CSVRWRSGGEQYF

clone_size: few
j_call: TRBJ2-5
v_call: TRBV12-3/TRBV12-4
d_call: .
cdr3_nt: TGTGCCAGCAGTACACAGGAGTACCAAGAGACCCAGTACTTC
cdr3_aa: CASSTQEYQETQYF

clone_size: .
j_call: TRBJ2-1
v_call: TRBV7-8
d_call: .
cdr3_nt: TGTGCCAGCAGACGTAGCTATGAGGGAGCCGTGATCAATGAGCAGTTCTTC
cdr3_aa: CASRRSYEGAVINEQFF

clone_size: .
j_call: TRBJ2-7
v_call: TRBV5-6
d_call: TRBD2
cdr3_nt: TGTGCCAGCAGCCCATTAGCGGGAGATAGCTACGAGCAGTACTTC
cdr3_aa: CASSPLAGDSYEQYF

clone_size: .
j_call: TRBJ2-1
v_call: TRBV5-1
d_call: .
cdr3_nt: TGCGCCAGCAGACAAGGTCCAGCTGCCTCCTACAATGAGCAGTTCTTC
cdr3_aa: CASRQGPAASYNEQFF

clone_size: .
j_call: TRBJ2-2
v_call: TRBV4-2
d_call: .
cdr3_nt: TGTGCCAGCAGCCAAGTAGGGGGGAGAAACACCGGGGAGCTGTTTTTT
cdr3_aa: CASSQVGGRNTGELFF

clone_size: many
j_call: TRBJ2-3
v_call: TRBV29-1
d_call: .
cdr3_nt: TGCAGCGTTTACGTGAGGGCGGGCCAACGCCGAGATACGCAGTATTTT
cdr3_aa: CSVYVRAGQRRDTQYF

clone_size: few
j_call: TRBJ2-7
v_call: TRBV7-2
d_call: .
cdr3_nt: TGTGCCAGCATAGCCTGGGGGGCCGGCGGTGAGCAGTACTTC
cdr3_aa: CASIAWGAGGEQYF

clone_size: .
j_call: TRBJ2-3
v_call: TRBV6-1
d_call: TRBD1
cdr3_nt: TGTGCCAGCAGGCCGGGACAGGTTAGAGATACGCAGTATTTT
cdr3_aa: CASRPGQVRDTQYF

clone_size: few
j_call: TRBJ2-1
v_call: TRBV6-1
d_call: TRBD2
cdr3_nt: TGTGCCAGCAGGGGACAACTAGCGGGATCCTACAATGAGCAGTTCTTC
cdr3_aa: CASRGQLAGSYNEQFF

clone_size: few
j_call: TRBJ2-2
v_call: TRBV5-1
d_call: TRBD2
cdr3_nt: TGCGCCAGCAGCCCGGAAATTCTAGCGGGAGTAACCGGGGAGCTGTTTTTT
cdr3_aa: CASSPEILAGVTGELFF

clone_size: once
j_call: TRBJ2-1
v_call: TRBV12-3/TRBV12-4
d_call: .
cdr3_nt: TGTGCCAGCACCTCCCGGGGGACTGAGCAGTTCTTC
cdr3_aa: CASTSRGTEQFF

clone_size: .
j_call: TRBJ2-2
v_call: TRBV15
d_call: .
cdr3_nt: TGTGCCACCAGCAGAGAGCCGGGCACCGGGGAGCTGTTTTTT
cdr3_aa: CATSREPGTGELFF

clone_size: .
j_call: TRBJ2-1
v_call: TRBV4-3
d_call: .
cdr3_nt: TGCGCCAGCAGCCCAGCTTCGGCCTCCTACAATGAGCAGTTCTTC
cdr3_aa: CASSPASASYNEQFF